The 24 T cell receptor beta chains presented below share a single source sample, sequenced in a study of blood T cell repertoires in COVID-19. TCRdb's table, derived via immunoSEQ multiplex PCR, lists solely in-frame clones and lacks some. The sample has around 250,000 clones; about 87% are singletons. The sample comprised PBMCs or T cells enriched from blood (not recorded which). The receptors stem from a woman in her forties or fifties who had recovered from COVID-19.

The V and J genes are TRBV2 and TRBJ1-1, with D perhaps matching TRBD1 (6 bases). Germline V gene data show CDR1 as SNHLY and CDR2 as FYNNEI. The CDR3 runs to 14 residues. Trimming took 6 bases from V and 1 from J, leaving 12 bases between them. Here the CDR3 reads CASRPQGQNTEAFF. The DNA for the CDR3 is TGTGCCAGCAGACCTCAGGGGCAGAACACTGAAGCTTTCTTT. Together with reference TRBV2 and TRBJ1-1, the CDR3 gives the full variable domain: EPEVTQTPSHQVTQMGQEVILRCVPISNHLYFYWYRQILGQKVEFLVSFYNNEISEKSEIFDDQFSVERPDGSNFTLKIRSTKLEDSAMYFCASRPQGQNTEAFFGQGTRLTVV.

The chain is built from TRBV28 and TRBJ2-7; perhaps TRBD1 as D (5 bases). Trimming removed 6 bases at V and 4 bases at J, with 7 bases between. Germline lookup yields CDR1 MDHEN and CDR2 SYDVKM. This CDR3 spans 11 amino acids. DNA for the CDR3: TGTGCCAGCAGGACAGAATACGAGCAGTACTTC. The encoded protein is CASRTEYEQYF.

The rearrangement uses TRBV10-3 and TRBJ2-7; D is unresolved. V lost 2 bases, J lost 1 base, and 9 bases lay in between. The CDR3 covers 14 residues. CDR1 is ENHRY and CDR2 is SYGVKD in the germline V gene. The DNA of the CDR3 is TGTGCCATCAGTGAGATGAGTAAATCCTACGAGCAGTACTTC. Its translation: CAISEMSKSYEQYF.

This clone was detected only a few times. The rearrangement uses TRBV3-1 (or the pseudogene TRBV3-2) and TRBJ1-1; tentative D call: TRBD1 (5 bases). CDR3 length: 14 amino acids. Trimming cost V 6 bases and J 5 bases, with 16 bases left between them. Germline CDR1 LGHDT, CDR2 YNNKEL (reference sequence). CDR3 nucleotides: TGTGCCAGCAGTAACCTTAGGGGCCGGACTGAAGCTTTCTTT. This translates into CASSNLRGRTEAFF.

This clone was recorded only once. The V call is TRBV7-2, the J call TRBJ1-1; 10 bases fit TRBD1. J lost 6 bases, V lost 3 bases, and 4 bases had no gene match. This CDR3 comprises 14 residues. Germline-derived CDR1 and CDR2 are SGHTA and FQGNSA. Written as DNA, the CDR3 is TGTGCCAGCAGCTTTAAGGACAGGGGGTCTGAAGCTTTCTTT. It is translated as CASSFKDRGSEAFF.

CDR3 amino acids: CASSRETSGRLTDTQYF. Written as DNA, the CDR3 is TGTGCCAGCAGTCGAGAAACTAGCGGGAGATTAACAGATACGCAGTATTTT. The chain links TRBV11-2 to TRBJ2-3, with 11 bases identical to TRBD2. V lost 6 bases and J lost 3; bases outside the gene matches: 11. The CDR3 has 17 residues. CDR1 and CDR2 from the germline V gene are SGHAT and FQNNGV.

The V gene is TRBV10-3, the J gene TRBJ1-4, with a possible D match to TRBD1 (5 bases). This CDR3 has 15 amino acids. Germline V gene lookup returns CDR1 ENHRY and CDR2 SYGVKD. Deletions cut 0 bases from V and 7 bases from J, with 12 bases between. As DNA, the CDR3 is TGTGCCATCAGTGAGTCTGACAGTGTCGGTGAAAAACTGTTTTTT. It codes for CAISESDSVGEKLFF.

The J gene is TRBJ2-7, the V gene TRBV5-1, with 7 bases that match TRBD2. V lost 6 bases, J lost 2 bases, and 5 bases stayed unmatched. CDR1 SGHRS and CDR2 YFSETQ come from the germline V gene. The CDR3 contains 13 residues. DNA for the CDR3: TGCGCCAGCACCGTGGGGGGGACCTACGAGCAGTACTTC. It codes for CASTVGGTYEQYF. The variable domain in full, with the rest retrieved from reference TRBV5-1 and TRBJ2-7, is KAGVTQTPRYLIKTRGQQVTLSCSPISGHRSVSWYQQTPGQGLQFLFEYFSETQRNKGNFPGRFSGRQFSNSRSEMNVSTLELGDSALYLCASTVGGTYEQYFGPGTRLTVT.

The V call is TRBV9, the J call TRBJ1-2, with D unclear. Germline CDR1 is SGDLS and CDR2 is YYNGEE. Trimming took off 0 bases at V and 8 bases at J, with 8 bases between the two ends. The CDR3 covers 12 residues. The CDR3 region has the DNA TGTGCCAGCAGCGTAGCCGGGGAAGGCTACACCTTC. The encoded protein is CASSVAGEGYTF.

For this clone: The limits of the CDR3 on the DNA are not certain, so only TCRdb's listed CDR3 is given. The genes are TRBV21-1 and TRBJ2-2; whether TRBD1, the table's D call, matches the DNA was not checked. TRBV21-1 is marked as a pseudogene. The CDR3 length equals 17 residues, ends included. The CDR3 sequence is CASSKVFGTGIFGELFF.

The chain is built from TRBV14 and TRBJ2-7; 12 nucleotides align to TRBD1. Germline CDR1 is SGHDN and CDR2 is FVKESK. V lost 5 bases, J lost 3 bases, and 5 bases stayed unmatched. This CDR3 comprises 15 residues. The CDR3 spells CASSAGTGGFYEQYF. CDR3 bases: TGTGCCAGCAGCGCCGGGACAGGGGGCTTCTACGAGCAGTACTTC.

The chain carries TRBV28 and TRBJ1-3; 9 bases fit TRBD1. From germline, CDR1 is MDHEN and CDR2 SYDVKM. The CDR3 totals 18 residues. Trimming removed 5 bases from V and 0 bases from J; junction bases left unmatched: 11. The CDR3 sequence: CASSLNRGRSYSGNTIYF. The CDR3 coding sequence is TGTGCCAGCAGTCTAAACAGGGGGCGATCATACTCTGGAAACACCATATATTTT. Full variable domain (remainder filled in from reference TRBV28 and TRBJ1-3): DVKVTQSSRYLVKRTGEKVFLECVQDMDHENMFWYRQDPGLGLRLIYFSYDVKMKEKGDIPEGYSVSREKKERFSLILESASTNQTSMYLCASSLNRGRSYSGNTIYFGEGSWLTVV.

The chain carries TRBV2 and TRBJ2-1, with a weak D call TRBD2 (5 bases). Germline V gene data show CDR1 as SNHLY and CDR2 as FYNNEI. The CDR3 contains 15 residues. V was pared by 4 bases and J by 7 bases, with 17 bases between. In DNA form, the CDR3 reads TGTGCCAGCAGTGCCCCATTCCCCACGGGGAATGAGCAGTTCTTC. Protein sequence: CASSAPFPTGNEQFF. The variable domain in full, completed from reference TRBV2 and TRBJ2-1, reads EPEVTQTPSHQVTQMGQEVILRCVPISNHLYFYWYRQILGQKVEFLVSFYNNEISEKSEIFDDQFSVERPDGSNFTLKIRSTKLEDSAMYFCASSAPFPTGNEQFFGPGTRLTVL.

This clone was picked up one time. The chain joins TRBV5-4 to TRBJ2-7; TRBD2 matches 12 bases. Germline V gene lookup returns CDR1 SGHNT and CDR2 YYREEE (reference sequence). The V and J ends lost 1 base and 4 bases, in that order; junction bases with no gene match: 9. The CDR3 is 17 residues long. The CDR3 region has the DNA TGTGCCAGCAGCTTGTCGGCTAGCGGGAGGGCTATGTACGAGCAGTACTTC. Translated, it gives CASSLSASGRAMYEQYF.

In its sample, this clone was seen once. CDR3 amino acids: CASSYGGEYNEQFF. The CDR3 DNA is TGTGCCAGCAGTTATGGGGGGGAGTACAATGAGCAGTTCTTC. The J gene is TRBJ2-1, the V gene TRBV6-2 or TRBV6-3; 7 positions match TRBD2. The CDR3 runs to 14 residues. CDR1 is MNHEY and CDR2 is SVGEGT in the germline V gene. J lost 4 bases, V lost 3 bases, and 3 bases had no gene match.

The chain uses TRBV4-1 and TRBJ1-2, with D possibly being TRBD1 (5 bases). Deletions cut 1 base from V and 1 base from J, with 10 bases between. CDR3 length: 15 amino acids. Per the germline V gene, CDR1 is MGHRA and CDR2 is YSYEKL. In DNA, the CDR3 is TGCGCCAGCAGCCAAGTTCCCGGGGGTAACTATGGCTACACCTTC. Its translation is CASSQVPGGNYGYTF.

V and J are TRBV18 and TRBJ1-5, with D possibly TRBD1 on 5 matching bases. The germline V gene has CDR1 KGHSH and CDR2 LQKENI. This CDR3 region has 16 residues. Trimming took 3 bases from V and 0 from J, leaving 12 bases between them. In DNA form, the CDR3 reads TGTGCCAGCTCACCGGTTGACAGACTTAGCAATCAGCCCCAGCATTTT. It translates to CASSPVDRLSNQPQHF.

The chain has TRBV10-3 and TRBJ1-4; perhaps TRBD1 as D (6 bases). The CDR3 extends over 15 amino acids. Trimming left V 2 bases short and J 4 bases short, with 11 bases between. Germline loops: CDR1 ENHRY, CDR2 SYGVKD. In nucleotides, the CDR3 is TGTGCCATCAGTGAGAGGGCAGGGGATAATGAAAAACTGTTTTTT. This encodes CAISERAGDNEKLFF.

The chain is built from TRBV24-1 and TRBJ2-3; possible D gene TRBD2, 6 bases. V lost 3 bases, J lost 3 bases, and 12 bases lay in between. The germline CDR1 and CDR2 sequences are KGHDR and SFDVKD. The CDR3 length is 15 residues. CDR3 DNA sequence: TGTGCCACCAGTGATACGCGGGGCGGAACAGATACGCAGTATTTT. The encoded protein is CATSDTRGGTDTQYF.

Here the CDR3 DNA reads TGTGCCAGCAGATATAAGACTAGCGGGAAAGATACGCAGTATTTT. Encoded protein: CASRYKTSGKDTQYF. This chain connects TRBV6-5 to TRBJ2-3; 11 bases fit TRBD2. CDR3 size: 15 residues. Germline trimming cut 6 bases from V and 5 bases from J; bases unmatched to any gene: 7. Germline V gene data show CDR1 as MNHEY and CDR2 as SVGAGI.

This sequence joins TRBV2 and TRBJ2-5; 9 positions agree with TRBD1. Germline trimming cut 5 bases from V and 3 bases from J; bases unmatched to any gene: 4. CDR1 and CDR2 (germline): SNHLY, FYNNEI. The CDR3 consists of 14 residues. The CDR3 region is CASSYWTGEETQYF. Here the CDR3 DNA reads TGTGCCAGCAGTTACTGGACAGGGGAAGAGACCCAGTACTTC.

The chain is built from TRBV4-1 and TRBJ2-2, with 10 bases lining up with TRBD2. This CDR3 is 16 amino acids long. The J segment lost 6 bases and the V segment lost 0 bases, leaving 4 bases of the junction unmatched. Germline CDR1 and CDR2: MGHRA and YSYEKL. The CDR3 reads CASSQESGRAPGELFF. The CDR3 DNA follows: TGCGCCAGCAGCCAAGAAAGCGGGAGGGCCCCCGGGGAGCTGTTTTTT.

The chain's CDR3 is CAITGTGMNTEAFF. DNA for the CDR3: TGTGCCATCACCGGGACAGGGATGAACACTGAAGCTTTCTTT. This chain joins TRBV10-3 and TRBJ1-1; 9 bases fit TRBD1. The junction had 3 bases not matched to a gene; V was cut back by 7 bases and J by 0 bases. Germline V gene data show CDR1 as ENHRY and CDR2 as SYGVKD. This CDR3 comprises 14 residues.

This chain uses TRBV27 with TRBJ2-7; 9 bases fit TRBD2. The CDR3 consists of 15 residues. The germline CDR1 and CDR2 sequences are MNHEY and SMNVEV (reference sequence). V shed 4 bases and J 3 bases; nucleotides not matched to a gene: 7. The CDR3 loop reads CASSSLAGAIYEQYF. Written as DNA, the CDR3 is TGTGCCAGCAGTTCATTAGCGGGGGCCATCTACGAGCAGTACTTC.